The 2 T cell receptor beta chains below come from one sample, sequenced in a study of blood T cell repertoires in COVID-19. Profiling relied on immunoSEQ multiplex PCR, and the TCRdb table lists in-frame clones only, not all of them. The sample contains roughly 240,000 clones, less than 90% of which appear only once. Sequencing used peripheral blood. These receptors originate from a man between 60 and 75 years old who had recovered from COVID-19.

V and J are TRBV6-6 and TRBJ2-2; TRBD2 aligns across 8 bases. With V trimmed by 3 bases and J by 2 bases, 5 bases remained unmatched. The CDR3 is made up of 16 amino acids. The germline CDR1 and CDR2 sequences are MNHNY and SVGAGI (reference sequence). The CDR3 protein is CASSYTGGSNTGELFF. CDR3 nucleotide sequence: TGTGCCAGCAGTTATACGGGGGGGAGTAACACCGGGGAGCTGTTTTTT.

The chain carries TRBV30 and TRBJ2-7; 8 nucleotides agree with TRBD1. This CDR3 is built from 17 residues. V lost 3 bases, J lost 2 bases, and 15 bases stayed unmatched. Looked up from germline, CDR1 is GTSNPN and CDR2 is SVGIG (reference sequence). This CDR3 reads CAWSIARGRKATYEQYF. The CDR3 DNA is TGTGCCTGGAGCATAGCCAGGGGGCGAAAAGCTACCTACGAGCAGTACTTC.